Listed here are 19 T cell receptor beta chains from one sample, sequenced in a study of blood T cells in healthy people across ages. The authors ran a second PCR of roughly 7 to 11 cycles using a sample-barcoded 5' primer and a J-beta primer mix. Via MiXCR, TCRdb re-called the 5' RACE reads, giving one row per CDR3 protein. The sample has about 670,000 distinct CDR3 sequences; approximately 52% are singletons. What was sequenced was blood. Receptors were obtained from an elderly woman in good health.

This clonotype has only a few counts. The V call is TRBV12-3 or TRBV12-4, the J call TRBJ1-4; TRBD1 is a possible D gene (6 bases). The germline V and J ends were trimmed by 4 bases and 4 bases, with 13 bases remaining between them. The CDR3 is 15 residues long. In nucleotides, the CDR3 is TGTGCCAGCAGTTCTCCGGGACAAGTTAATGAAAAACTGTTTTTT. This gives the protein CASSSPGQVNEKLFF.

The chain uses TRBV24-1 and TRBJ2-7; D could derive from TRBD1 or TRBD2 (5 bases each). This CDR3 has 16 residues. Germline V lookup: CDR1 KGHDR, CDR2 SFDVKD. The V end lost 2 bases, the J end lost 0 bases, and 13 bases lay between the germline ends. The CDR3 DNA follows: TGTGCCACCAGTGATTGTGGGACGAGCGGCTCCTACGAGCAGTACTTC. Translation: CATSDCGTSGSYEQYF.

The chain is built from TRBV28 and TRBJ2-6; 7 bases align to TRBD1. V shed 6 bases and J 0 bases; nucleotides not matched to a gene: 14. The CDR3 runs 19 residues. Germline-derived CDR1 and CDR2 are MDHEN and SYDVKM. This CDR3 is CASRPTSGQWGSGANVLTF. CDR3 sequence (DNA): TGTGCCAGCAGACCAACCTCGGGACAGTGGGGCTCTGGGGCCAACGTCCTGACTTTC.

The V call is TRBV10-3, the J call TRBJ2-6, with unresolved D. The germline CDR1 and CDR2 sequences are ENHRY and SYGVKD. Trimming removed 3 bases from V and 3 bases from J, with 15 bases in between. The CDR3 spans 17 residues. The CDR3 DNA follows: TGTGCCATCAGTGACCTTGAGTGGAGCAGTGGGGCCAACGTCCTGACTTTC. It is translated as CAISDLEWSSGANVLTF.

Points on this clonotype: A clone one base away is much larger, so this may be a read error. The rearrangement uses TRBV10-3 and TRBJ1-1; the match to TRBD1 covers 9 bases. J lost 4 bases, V lost 6 bases, and 3 bases had no gene match. CDR3 length equals 13 residues. Germline V lookup: CDR1 ENHRY, CDR2 SYGVKD. In nucleotides, the CDR3 is TGTGCCATCAGCGGGACAGGGAGCACTGAAGCTTTCTTT. It codes for CAISGTGSTEAFF.

This clonotype was counted at least ten times. The chain couples TRBV6-6 to TRBJ2-1, with D tentatively TRBD1 (6 bases). This CDR3 region has 16 residues. Trimming pared 3 bases from V and 5 bases from J, leaving 17 bases between. Germline lookup yields CDR1 MNHNY and CDR2 SVGAGI (reference sequence). The chain's CDR3 is CASSYWTVKGHNEQFF. The DNA for the CDR3 is TGTGCCAGCAGTTATTGGACAGTGAAGGGGCACAATGAGCAGTTCTTC.

This clonotype was counted between two and nine times. The gene calls are TRBV28 and TRBJ2-1; maybe TRBD2 (5 bases). Germline V gives CDR1 MDHEN, CDR2 SYDVKM. The CDR3 is made up of 14 amino acids. V dropped 8 bases and J dropped 0 bases, with 11 bases sitting between them. The CDR3 nucleotides are TGTGCCAGCGCCAGCGGCAGCTCCTACAATGAGCAGTTCTTC. This gives the protein CASASGSSYNEQFF.

This clonotype was seen repeatedly, ten times or more. The chain joins TRBV20-1 to TRBJ1-4; tentatively, D is TRBD1 (5 bases). This CDR3 is 10 amino acids long. Germline CDR1 reads DFQATT; CDR2 reads SNEGSKA (reference sequence). Deletions cut 8 bases from V and 8 bases from J, with 9 bases between. CDR3 sequence: CSLGEEKLFF. The CDR3 region has the DNA TGCAGTCTAGGGGAAGAAAAACTGTTTTTT.

The rearrangement links TRBV7-9 to TRBJ2-1, with 14 bases fitting TRBD2. CDR1 and CDR2 from the germline V gene are SEHNR and FQNEAQ (reference sequence). J gave up 8 bases and V 3 bases, and 3 bases lay outside the gene matches. The CDR3 length is 15 residues. The CDR3 nucleotides are TGTGCCAGCAGCTTGGGACTAGCGGGAGTGGATGAGCAGTTCTTC. This codes for CASSLGLAGVDEQFF. Filled out from reference TRBV7-9 and TRBJ2-1, the complete variable domain reads DTGVSQNPRHKITKRGQNVTFRCDPISEHNRLYWYRQTLGQGPEFLTYFQNEAQLEKSRLLSDRFSAERPKGSFSTLEIQRTEQGDSAMYLCASSLGLAGVDEQFFGPGTRLTVL.

V gene TRBV24-1 combines with J gene TRBJ2-4; D is possibly TRBD1 (5 bases). TRBJ2-7 explains the end of the DNA better; the J call may be wrong. Germline-derived CDR1 and CDR2 are KGHDR and SFDVKD. The CDR3 length is 13 residues. In DNA form, the CDR3 reads TGTGCCACCAGTGACCGGACAACGTACGAGCAGTACTTC. It specifies CATSDRTTYEQYF.

This clonotype was recorded once. The chain couples TRBV6-1 to TRBJ2-3, with TRBD2 identical over 9 bases. Germline CDR1 reads MNHNS; CDR2 reads SASEGT. The CDR3 contains 18 residues. J was trimmed by 2 bases and V by 6 bases; bases with no gene match: 15. CDR3 sequence reads: CASRKLRRAGGLTDTQYF. The CDR3 coding sequence is TGTGCCAGCAGAAAATTAAGACGAGCGGGGGGTCTCACAGATACGCAGTATTTT.

CDR3 DNA: TGCAGTGCTAGACCAGCGGGGAACACAGATACGCAGTATTTT. It codes for CSARPAGNTDTQYF. V gene TRBV20-1 combines with J gene TRBJ2-3; TRBD2 agrees at 7 bases. V was pared by 2 bases and J by 2 bases, with 4 bases of the junction left unmatched. Germline CDR1 DFQATT, CDR2 SNEGSKA (reference sequence). This CDR3 is built from 14 residues.

This clonotype came up once. J is TRBJ2-1 and V is TRBV6-4, with D perhaps TRBD1 or TRBD2 (5 bases each). Trimming took 4 bases from V and 2 from J, leaving 12 bases between them. This CDR3 contains 15 residues. Germline CDR1 MRHNA, CDR2 SNTAGT. Written as DNA, the CDR3 is TGTGCCAGCAGTGGAGGAGAGGGGCCCTACAATGAGCAGTTCTTC. Translation: CASSGGEGPYNEQFF.

The chain recombines TRBV6-5 with TRBJ1-2, with D hard to call. Looked up from germline, CDR1 is MNHEY and CDR2 is SVGAGI. Trimming took 0 bases from V and 4 from J, leaving 6 bases between them. There are 13 residues in the CDR3. The DNA of the CDR3 is TGTGCCAGCAGTTACTCTAAGGGCTATGGCTACACCTTC. Protein: CASSYSKGYGYTF.

The CDR3 DNA is TGTGCCAGCAGCTCGGAAGCGGGGGGGCTTAGAGATACGCAGTATTTT. Its protein is CASSSEAGGLRDTQYF. The chain joins TRBV11-2 to TRBJ2-3; 10 nucleotides align to TRBD2. There are 16 residues in the CDR3. The V and J ends lost 4 bases and 5 bases, in that order; junction bases with no gene match: 9. Germline CDR1 and CDR2: SGHAT and FQNNGV.

CDR3 in DNA: TGTGCCAGCAGTTACGGAGGACGGGGGGGCAATGAGCAGTTCTTC. Amino acid sequence: CASSYGGRGGNEQFF. The chain has TRBV6-6 and TRBJ2-1; 8 bases match TRBD2. The CDR3 sequence is 15 residues long. The ends lost 2 bases at V and 6 bases at J; junction bases unmatched: 6. CDR1 and CDR2 from the germline V gene are MNHNY and SVGAGI (reference sequence).

This clonotype was found once. This may come from a read error, since a much larger clone is one base off. This sequence joins TRBV3-1 and TRBJ2-4, with TRBD2 as a possible D gene (5 bases). The CDR3 is made up of 12 amino acids. Per germline, CDR1 LGHDT and CDR2 YNNKEL (reference sequence). CDR3 amino acids: CASGQAASFQYF. In DNA form, the CDR3 reads TGTGCCAGCGGCCAAGCGGCTAGCTTTCAGTACTTC.

This clonotype was seen more than once but under ten times. The chain couples TRBV6-6 to TRBJ2-5; 10 positions match TRBD1. With 6 bases clipped from V and 1 base from J, the junction kept 5 bases outside the gene matches. Germline V gives CDR1 MNHNY, CDR2 SVGAGI (reference sequence). The CDR3 sequence is 15 residues long. CDR3 amino acids: CASSSRDRGQETQYF. As DNA, the CDR3 is TGTGCCAGCAGCTCTAGGGACAGGGGCCAAGAGACCCAGTACTTC.

The V call is TRBV9, the J call TRBJ2-3; TRBD2 matches at 9 bases. This CDR3 spans 17 amino acids. The trim removed 3 bases at V and 6 bases at J, leaving 14 bases unmatched. Germline values: CDR1 SGDLS, CDR2 YYNGEE. The CDR3 nucleotides read TGTGCCAGCAGCGCCCGGACTAGCGACCCATCGGGTGATACGCAGTATTTT. It encodes CASSARTSDPSGDTQYF. Supplemented by reference TRBV9 and TRBJ2-3, the full variable domain reads DSGVTQTPKHLITATGQRVTLRCSPRSGDLSVYWYQQSLDQGLQFLIQYYNGEERAKGNILERFSAQQFPDLHSELNLSSLELGDSALYFCASSARTSDPSGDTQYFGPGTRLTVL.